The next 25 T cell receptor beta chains were all read from a single sample in a study of blood T cell repertoires in COVID-19. TCRdb keeps only in-frame clones here, not all; method: immunoSEQ multiplex PCR. The sample consists of 360,000 or so clones, roughly 87% of them appearing once. Sequenced input: peripheral blood. Receptors were obtained from a woman aged 55 to 70 with COVID-19, enrolled during active disease.

This clone showed up just once. The chain couples TRBV2 to TRBJ1-2; 8 bases agree with TRBD1. CDR3 size: 13 residues. Germline values: CDR1 SNHLY, CDR2 FYNNEI. The ends lost 8 bases at V and 7 bases at J; junction bases unmatched: 9. The CDR3 bases are TGTGCCAGCGTATTATCCAGGGGGCCTGGCTACACCTTC. Residues: CASVLSRGPGYTF.

This chain uses TRBV27 with TRBJ2-5; 13 nucleotides agree with TRBD2. Germline-derived CDR1 and CDR2 are MNHEY and SMNVEV (reference sequence). This CDR3 comprises 16 residues. V gave up 2 bases and J gave up 2 bases; unmatched junction bases: 2. The CDR3 reads CASSLGGLAGQETQYF. Here the CDR3 DNA reads TGTGCCAGCAGTTTAGGGGGACTAGCGGGGCAAGAGACCCAGTACTTC.

The V and J genes are TRBV27 and TRBJ2-5; a weak D match, TRBD2 (7 bases). Trimming stripped 6 bases from V and 4 bases from J, with 15 bases between. This CDR3 has 14 residues. The germline gives CDR1 MNHEY, CDR2 SMNVEV (reference sequence). The CDR3 DNA reads as TGTGCCAGCAGCCCCTCGCGGGGGCGAGAGACCCAGTACTTC. This encodes CASSPSRGRETQYF.

This sequence joins TRBV5-1 and TRBJ2-3; TRBD1 agrees at 10 bases. Germline trimming cut 1 base from V and 4 bases from J; bases unmatched to any gene: 6. Germline V CDR1 and CDR2: SGHRS, YFSETQ. This CDR3 is built from 16 residues. The CDR3 DNA reads as TGCGCCAGCAGCTTGATGGGACAGGGGTTATCAGATACGCAGTATTTT. This sequence encodes CASSLMGQGLSDTQYF. Looking up the rest from reference TRBV5-1 and TRBJ2-3 gives the full variable domain: KAGVTQTPRYLIKTRGQQVTLSCSPISGHRSVSWYQQTPGQGLQFLFEYFSETQRNKGNFPGRFSGRQFSNSRSEMNVSTLELGDSALYLCASSLMGQGLSDTQYFGPGTRLTVL.

The chain recombines TRBV18 with TRBJ1-1; maybe TRBD1 (6 bases). The germline CDR1 and CDR2 sequences are KGHSH and LQKENI. This CDR3 has 14 amino acids. V lost 6 bases and J 7 bases, leaving 18 bases between the germline ends. The CDR3 nucleotides are TGTGCCAGCTCCCCCATACAGGGTAATGTTGAAGCTTTCTTT. It codes for CASSPIQGNVEAFF.

This clone showed up just once. The genes are TRBV7-8 and TRBJ1-6; 8 nucleotides align to TRBD1. The V segment lost 5 bases and the J segment 9 bases; nucleotides outside the gene matches: 12. The germline gives CDR1 SGHVS, CDR2 FQNEAQ. The CDR3 consists of 16 residues. This chain's CDR3 is CASSLTYRGLLSPLHF. CDR3 in DNA: TGTGCCAGCAGCCTCACCTACAGGGGGTTGCTTTCACCCCTCCACTTT.

The chain carries TRBV2 and TRBJ1-1; perhaps TRBD1 as D (5 bases). The CDR3 runs 16 residues. From germline, CDR1 is SNHLY and CDR2 FYNNEI. V was shortened by 1 base and J by 0 bases, with 12 bases between the two germline ends. The CDR3 reads CASSEEWTMLNTEAFF. The CDR3 DNA is TGTGCCAGCAGTGAAGAGTGGACAATGCTGAACACTGAAGCTTTCTTT.

This sequence joins TRBV2 and TRBJ1-2; 8 bases are shared with TRBD1. Germline V gene data show CDR1 as SNHLY and CDR2 as FYNNEI. V lost 6 bases, J lost 2 bases, and 5 bases stayed unmatched. This CDR3 is built from 14 residues. The CDR3 region has the DNA TGTGCCAGCAGAGTACAGGGGGGAAACTATGGCTACACCTTC. The encoded protein is CASRVQGGNYGYTF.

The chain combines TRBV7-2 with TRBJ2-1; TRBD2 matches at 11 bases. The CDR3 runs to 17 residues. Germline loops: CDR1 SGHTA, CDR2 FQGNSA. The V and J ends lost 1 base and 6 bases, in that order; junction bases with no gene match: 8. The CDR3 is CASSLGVAGGLFNEQFF. In DNA, the CDR3 is TGTGCCAGCAGCTTAGGGGTAGCGGGGGGGCTTTTCAATGAGCAGTTCTTC.

This rearrangement joins TRBV7-3 to TRBJ2-5; the D gene is possibly TRBD2 (5 bases). CDR1 SGHTA and CDR2 FQGTGA come from the germline V gene. The CDR3 is 13 residues long. V was trimmed by 6 bases and J by 2 bases, leaving 10 bases between them. The CDR3 DNA sequence: TGTGCCAGCAGTTCCACTAGGCAAGAGACCCAGTACTTC. Translating it yields CASSSTRQETQYF.

This sequence joins TRBV7-9 and TRBJ1-6, with TRBD1 identical over 8 bases. The CDR3 is made up of 15 amino acids. V gave up 5 bases and J gave up 10 bases; unmatched junction bases: 10. The germline gives CDR1 SEHNR, CDR2 FQNEAQ (reference sequence). The CDR3 bases are TGTGCCAGCAGCCCCGGGACAGGTGTTTTATCACCCCTCCACTTT. As protein: CASSPGTGVLSPLHF.

The chain uses TRBV2 and TRBJ1-1, with no clear D. Trimming took off 1 base at V and 8 bases at J, with 5 bases between the two ends. Germline-derived CDR1 and CDR2 are SNHLY and FYNNEI. This CDR3 has 11 amino acids. The CDR3 loop is CASSEGREAFF. The CDR3 DNA reads as TGTGCCAGCAGTGAAGGCAGGGAAGCTTTCTTT.

V and J are TRBV19 and TRBJ2-3, with D tentatively TRBD2 (5 bases). Germline V gene data show CDR1 as LNHDA and CDR2 as SQIVND (reference sequence). V dropped 8 bases and J dropped 1 base, with 13 bases sitting between them. CDR3 length equals 14 residues. DNA of the CDR3: TGTGCCAGTGCCCGGGGTATCGGCACAGATACGCAGTATTTT. Its protein product is CASARGIGTDTQYF.

The chain is built from TRBV10-3 and TRBJ1-4; 7 bases fit TRBD1. CDR1 and CDR2 from the germline V gene are ENHRY and SYGVKD. The CDR3 is made up of 18 amino acids. With V trimmed by 0 bases and J by 2 bases, 9 bases remained unmatched. The chain's CDR3 is CAISESGRGGATNEKLFF. CDR3 in DNA: TGTGCCATCAGTGAGTCCGGGAGAGGGGGCGCGACTAATGAAAAACTGTTTTTT.

This clone has only a few counts. The chain carries TRBV19 and TRBJ1-2; 9 bases align to TRBD1. This CDR3 comprises 14 residues. Germline V gene sequence: CDR1 LNHDA, CDR2 SQIVND (reference sequence). J gave up 6 bases and V 8 bases, and 10 bases lay outside the gene matches. The CDR3 DNA is TGTGCCAGTCTCCCGGACAGGGGATTAGATGGCTACACCTTC. Protein product: CASLPDRGLDGYTF.

The V and J genes are TRBV15 and TRBJ2-1; possible D gene TRBD2, 5 bases. V was pared by 0 bases and J by 15 bases, with 15 bases between. The CDR3 runs 13 residues. Looked up from germline, CDR1 is LNHNV and CDR2 is YYDKDF (reference sequence). The CDR3 bases are TGTGCCACCAGCAGAGACGGGGTCTCCTCACGGTTCTTC. Translated: CATSRDGVSSRFF.

The rearrangement joins TRBV2 to TRBJ1-2; D ambiguous. V lost 2 bases and J lost 8, with 18 bases in between. CDR1 is SNHLY, CDR2 FYNNEI, per germline. The CDR3 has 15 residues. The CDR3 reads CASSEIGGQSAGYTF. The CDR3 DNA follows: TGTGCCAGCAGTGAAATTGGAGGTCAGAGCGCAGGCTACACCTTC.

The CDR3 DNA reads TGCAGTGCAACAATAGATACGCAGTATTTT. Its protein is CSATIDTQYF. The rearrangement joins TRBV20-1 to TRBJ2-3; D is uncertain. Germline V gene lookup returns CDR1 DFQATT and CDR2 SNEGSKA (reference sequence). Deletions cut 6 bases from V and 5 bases from J, with 6 bases between. CDR3 length: 10 residues.

The J gene is TRBJ2-1, the V gene TRBV5-1, with unresolved D. The CDR3 length is 16 residues. Germline V gene data show CDR1 as SGHRS and CDR2 as YFSETQ. V shed 1 base and J shed 0 bases, with 11 bases lying between them. CDR3 sequence (DNA): TGCGCCAGCAGCTTGAGGCAGGCGAGCTCCTACAATGAGCAGTTCTTC. Protein sequence: CASSLRQASSYNEQFF.

In this sample, this clone turned up once. The chain has TRBV11-2 and TRBJ2-1; TRBD2 aligns across 8 bases. J gave up 2 bases and V 2 bases, and 11 bases lay outside the gene matches. The CDR3 consists of 18 residues. CDR1 SGHAT and CDR2 FQNNGV come from the germline V gene. CDR3 region: CASSLLSVGRGAYNEQFF. The CDR3 DNA reads as TGTGCCAGCAGCTTATTGTCAGTCGGGCGGGGGGCCTACAATGAGCAGTTCTTC. The whole variable domain, remainder taken from reference TRBV11-2 and TRBJ2-1, is EAGVAQSPRYKIIEKRQSVAFWCNPISGHATLYWYQQILGQGPKLLIQFQNNGVVDDSQLPKDRFSAERLKGVDSTLKIQPAKLEDSAVYLCASSLLSVGRGAYNEQFFGPGTRLTVL.

This chain uses TRBV6-6 with TRBJ1-1; no definite D call. The CDR3 contains 12 residues. V was shortened by 2 bases and J by 2 bases, with 3 bases between the two germline ends. In germline, CDR1 is MNHNY, CDR2 SVGAGI (reference sequence). The CDR3 DNA reads TGTGCCAGCAGTTACCTAAACACTGAAGCTTTCTTT. Translating it yields CASSYLNTEAFF.

The chain couples TRBV19 to TRBJ1-1, with unresolved D. Trimming left V 1 base short and J 5 bases short, with 8 bases between. Germline loops: CDR1 LNHDA, CDR2 SQIVND (reference sequence). The CDR3 totals 13 residues. The CDR3 nucleotides read TGTGCCAGTAGTATAGCCGGGAGGACTGAAGCTTTCTTT. Its protein is CASSIAGRTEAFF.

This clone was seen a single time. J is TRBJ1-6 and V is TRBV6-5, with D maybe TRBD1 (5 bases). Germline V CDR1 and CDR2: MNHEY, SVGAGI. Trimming cost V 2 bases and J 1 base, with 9 bases left between them. This CDR3 has 16 amino acids. CDR3 sequence: CASSYGGGSYNSPLHF. The CDR3 DNA follows: TGTGCCAGCAGTTACGGCGGGGGGTCCTATAATTCACCCCTCCACTTT.

This clone was counted once. The chain recombines TRBV5-6 with TRBJ1-6; D may be TRBD1 (6 bases). V lost 1 base, J lost 5 bases, and 16 bases lay in between. Looked up from germline, CDR1 is SGHDT and CDR2 is YYEEEE. The length of the CDR3 is 17 residues. The chain's CDR3 is CASSLPGTRGNNSPLHF. The CDR3 nucleotides are TGTGCCAGCAGCTTGCCGGGCACGAGGGGGAATAATTCACCCCTCCACTTT.

V usage is TRBV7-8 and J usage is TRBJ1-1; D is unresolved. The CDR3 sequence is 15 residues long. V was shortened by 4 bases and J by 4 bases, with 16 bases between the two germline ends. Germline V gives CDR1 SGHVS, CDR2 FQNEAQ. Here the CDR3 DNA reads TGTGCCAGCAGCTCTCTCACGGGTGGCTCCACTGAAGCTTTCTTT. Protein product: CASSSLTGGSTEAFF.